Listed here are 4 T cell receptor beta chains from one sample, sequenced in a study of T cells in localized non-small cell lung cancer. Sequencing used immunoSEQ multiplex PCR; TCRdb keeps in-frame clones, though not all of them. The sample lists about 52,000 clones; around 80% were seen once. The sequencing here drew on PBMCs, taken before any cancer treatment. The source of these receptors is a woman aged 40-75 years with stage II lung adenocarcinoma.

This chain joins TRBV7-2 and TRBJ2-1; D ambiguous. This CDR3 region has 15 residues. V was cut by 1 base and J by 2 bases, with 9 bases left in between. CDR1 SGHTA and CDR2 FQGNSA come from the germline V gene. CDR3 nucleotides: TGTGCCAGCAGCTTAGGGGCGGATACCTACAATGAGCAGTTCTTC. It is translated as CASSLGADTYNEQFF.

The chain couples TRBV4-1 to TRBJ1-1; a possible D gene is TRBD1 (6 bases). This CDR3 contains 14 residues. V was cut by 0 bases and J by 11 bases, with 16 bases left in between. Per the germline V gene, CDR1 is MGHRA and CDR2 is YSYEKL. The CDR3 DNA reads as TGCGCCAGCAGCCAAGAGACGGGGGGGCGGGTCGCTTTCTTT. Amino acids: CASSQETGGRVAFF.

The chain combines TRBV28 with TRBJ2-5; 8 nucleotides align to TRBD1. The J call may be in error: the DNA end matches TRBJ2-7 better. CDR3 length: 15 residues. Germline-derived CDR1 and CDR2 are MDHEN and SYDVKM. DNA for the CDR3: TGTGCCAGCAGCAAACCGGGACAGGAGGCCTACGAGCAGTACTTC. Its translation: CASSKPGQEAYEQYF.

This sequence joins TRBV5-1 and TRBJ2-2, with a weak D call TRBD2 (5 bases). The CDR3 is 16 amino acids. Germline V gene sequence: CDR1 SGHRS, CDR2 YFSETQ. Deletions cut 1 base from V and 1 base from J, with 11 bases between. The CDR3 sequence: CASSLYSALNTGELFF. The CDR3 DNA reads TGCGCCAGCAGCTTGTATAGCGCTTTGAACACCGGGGAGCTGTTTTTT.